This T cell receptor (beta chain) was captured by sequencing in a study of identical twins. Study-wide results and limits: The study drew conclusions from cross-sectional statistical analysis, not from following the same donors.

On this clonotype: Its specificity is unknown.

Every sampled donor was Caucasian and healthy. The trim removed 6 bases at V and 2 bases at J, leaving 9 bases unmatched. Per germline, CDR1 MNHEY and CDR2 SVGEGT. This CDR3 is built from 16 residues. Unique molecular identifiers were present on the cDNA, and a universal primer site came from template switching. Using its own MiXCR run on the 5' RACE reads, TCRdb lists one record per CDR3 protein. The sample includes some 270,000 distinct CDR3 sequences, approximately 8.3% of them seen just once. This sample also belongs to another study, concerning yellow fever vaccine responses in identical twins. According to that study: After vaccination, twins' T cell response reportedly seemed partly convergent, partly personalized.

This sequence was found in a woman aged 18-30 years in good health. V gene TRBV6-2 or TRBV6-3 combines with J gene TRBJ2-1; TRBD2 agrees at 8 bases. What was sequenced was CD8+ T cells sorted from blood. This CDR3 is CASRPTSGLTYNEQFF. CDR3 nucleotides: TGTGCCAGCAGGCCAACTAGCGGCTTGACCTACAATGAGCAGTTCTTC.